This TCR beta chain was sequenced during a study of T cell repertoires in cytomegalovirus infection (dated by TCRdb to about 2019). Regarding the research as a whole: Peptide stimulations targeted recently identified HLA-C-restricted CMV epitopes, whose presentation resists viral immunomodulation, together with well-studied HLA-B-restricted epitopes. Donor HLA type was relevant to the analysis, as public TCR beta signatures indicated carriage of CMV infection together with the matching HLA type. Paper-wide results and their limitations: In the ex vivo response, HLA-C-restricted CMV-specific TCR beta clonotypes were dominant, and in two of eight donors the single most frequent clonotype came from this HLA-C-restricted group. In both this cohort and an independent roughly 350-donor cohort, the cumulative frequency of public TCR beta family members distinguished carriers of CMV infection plus the relevant HLA type.

Sequencing was performed on an Illumina HiSeq 1500. TCRdb reprocessing: public reads trimmed at Q25 with fastp, clones called with MiXCR, in-frame beta chains kept. Rows matching on CDR3 protein sequence are summarized as one entry with the most common DNA and genes. In this sample the table shows some 900,000 distinct CDR3 sequences, 32% of which occur a single time. The ten largest make up around an eighth of the sample. As for this clonotype: The antigen this receptor binds is unknown. No much larger clonotype is one base removed from it; base qualities were not supplied.

V loses 3 bases of germline sequence and J loses 8 bases, and the interval between the two ends is 10 bases. The CDR3 measures 12 amino acids from cysteine to phenylalanine. Solely the CDR3 DNA is kept, with 36 bases framed from the first base. This specimen's treatment or condition label, per the study, means: in vitro stimulation with specific CMV peptide epitopes to enrich CMV-specific T cells. The starting material was cultured CD8+ T cells from PBMCs, obtained from culture after CMV antigen stimulation. The sequence joins TRBV12-3 or TRBV12-4 to TRBJ1-2, with the D gene not confidently named. This clonotype originated in a human donor in good health (CMV status not recorded). Some clones in this sample may be carry-over from other donors' samples. The sequence in DNA is TGTGCCAGCAGTTTTGGACCTCTAGGCTACACCTTC. It translates as CASSFGPLGYTF.